Listed here are 19 T cell receptor beta chains from one sample, sequenced in a study of cytomegalovirus exposure and HLA in healthy donors. The PCR contained 60 Vbeta and 13 Jbeta primers. Some clones are missing from TCRdb's copy, which holds only in-frame ones; the method was immunoSEQ multiplex PCR. This sample has around 160,000 clones, with roughly two thirds found just once. The source material was PBMCs. These receptor sequences come from a woman aged 40 to 50 in good health and CMV-seropositive.

The chain joins TRBV6-5 to TRBJ2-7; D gene unclear. This CDR3 contains 14 residues. Trimming cost V 0 bases and J 2 bases, with 8 bases left between them. CDR1 and CDR2 from the germline V gene are MNHEY and SVGAGI. CDR3 DNA sequence: TGTGCCAGCAGTTACTCGAGTCCTGCCTACGAGCAGTACTTC. Its protein product is CASSYSSPAYEQYF.

V gene TRBV7-2 combines with J gene TRBJ2-7, with 8 bases identical to TRBD1. Germline CDR1 and CDR2: SGHTA and FQGNSA. The CDR3 is made up of 14 amino acids. Trimming cost V 4 bases and J 2 bases; bases outside gene matches: 4. This CDR3 is CASSSPDRAYEQYF. In nucleotides, the CDR3 is TGTGCCAGCAGCTCCCCGGACAGGGCCTACGAGCAGTACTTC.

The sample holds one count of this clone. The rearrangement links TRBV10-3 to TRBJ1-5; the D is unclear. V was pared by 3 bases and J by 5 bases, with 11 bases between. This CDR3 has 14 amino acids. Germline-derived CDR1 and CDR2 are ENHRY and SYGVKD. The CDR3, as DNA: TGTGCCATCAGTGAATCGGAGGGCGATCAGCCCCAGCATTTT. Translating gives CAISESEGDQPQHF.

The chain carries TRBV6-1 and TRBJ1-2; 8 bases match TRBD1. Per germline, CDR1 MNHNS and CDR2 SASEGT. The ends lost 1 base at V and 7 bases at J; junction bases unmatched: 5. This CDR3 has 14 residues. As DNA, the CDR3 is TGTGCCAGCAGTGAAGATCCAGGGGGCAGTGGCTACACCTTC. Translation: CASSEDPGGSGYTF.

This chain connects TRBV7-9 to TRBJ2-1, with 14 bases aligning to TRBD2. The CDR3 spans 15 residues. The V gene end was trimmed by 5 bases and the J gene end by 10 bases; junction bases not matched to a gene: 7. Germline CDR1 reads SEHNR; CDR2 reads FQNEAQ (reference sequence). The CDR3 loop is CASSLGLAGGGEQFF. The CDR3 DNA follows: TGTGCCAGCAGCCTTGGACTAGCGGGAGGTGGAGAGCAGTTCTTC.

The table lists this clone with a few counts. This rearrangement joins TRBV7-6 to TRBJ1-6; TRBD1 might be the D (5 bases). Germline CDR1 SGHVS, CDR2 FNYEAQ. The CDR3 runs to 12 residues. Trimming shortened V by 1 base and J by 10 bases, and 5 bases separated the two germline ends. The CDR3 loop is CASSLEGSPLHF. The CDR3 DNA reads TGTGCCAGCAGCTTAGAGGGGTCACCCCTCCACTTT.

The V gene is TRBV6-1, the J gene TRBJ1-1; D not certain. This CDR3 is 13 amino acids long. Germline-derived CDR1 and CDR2 are MNHNS and SASEGT. Trimming stripped 4 bases from V and 3 bases from J, with 9 bases between. The CDR3 spells CASSGQAYTEAFF. In nucleotides, the CDR3 is TGTGCCAGCAGTGGCCAGGCGTACACTGAAGCTTTCTTT.

This sequence joins TRBV28 and TRBJ2-2; TRBD2 matches at 7 bases. V gave up 3 bases and J gave up 4 bases; unmatched junction bases: 5. Germline CDR1 reads MDHEN; CDR2 reads SYDVKM. This CDR3 comprises 15 residues. The chain's CDR3 is CASSLVGGSTGELFF. The CDR3 nucleotides read TGTGCCAGCAGTTTGGTGGGGGGGTCCACCGGGGAGCTGTTTTTT. The full variable domain, with the rest looked up from reference TRBV28 and TRBJ2-2, is DVKVTQSSRYLVKRTGEKVFLECVQDMDHENMFWYRQDPGLGLRLIYFSYDVKMKEKGDIPEGYSVSREKKERFSLILESASTNQTSMYLCASSLVGGSTGELFFGEGSRLTVL.

Note on this clone: One end of the junction is discordant with germline, which a read error may explain. J is TRBJ2-7 and V is TRBV7-9, with a weak D call TRBD2 (5 bases). The CDR3 extends over 15 amino acids. CDR1 and CDR2 (germline): SEHNR, FQNEAQ (reference sequence). CDR3 protein: CSSSLARDSPREQYF. In nucleotides, the CDR3 is TGTTCCAGCAGCTTAGCGCGAGACTCCCCTCGGGAGCAGTACTTC.

This chain uses TRBV6-1 with TRBJ2-2; 8 bases line up with TRBD1. V shed 4 bases, J shed 1 base, and the junction held 2 bases outside the gene matches. The CDR3 covers 15 residues. The germline V gene has CDR1 MNHNS and CDR2 SASEGT. CDR3: CASSGGQVNTGELFF. CDR3 nucleotide sequence: TGTGCCAGCAGTGGGGGACAGGTGAACACCGGGGAGCTGTTTTTT.

This clone was counted a few times. The V and J genes are TRBV5-4 and TRBJ2-3; maybe TRBD1 (5 bases). The CDR3 contains 15 residues. The germline gives CDR1 SGHNT, CDR2 YYREEE (reference sequence). With 1 base removed from V and 3 bases from J, the gap between germline ends came to 12 bases. CDR3 amino acids: CASSLYDRQTDTQYF. CDR3 DNA: TGTGCCAGCAGCTTGTACGATAGACAGACAGATACGCAGTATTTT.

The chain has TRBV5-1 and TRBJ2-5; 9 nucleotides agree with TRBD2. Germline loops: CDR1 SGHRS, CDR2 YFSETQ. The CDR3 is 15 amino acids. The ends lost 2 bases at V and 5 bases at J; junction bases unmatched: 7. The CDR3 loop reads CASSFPSGDTETQYF. The CDR3 bases are TGCGCCAGCAGCTTTCCTAGCGGGGATACCGAGACCCAGTACTTC.

V usage is TRBV2 and J usage is TRBJ1-1; possible D gene TRBD1, 6 bases. V shed 3 bases and J shed 1 base, with 9 bases lying between them. The CDR3 contains 14 residues. Germline assignment: CDR1 SNHLY and CDR2 FYNNEI. The chain's CDR3 is CASSDGRGNTEAFF. CDR3 DNA sequence: TGTGCCAGCAGTGATGGCAGGGGGAACACTGAAGCTTTCTTT.

The rearrangement joins TRBV5-4 to TRBJ2-5, with a tentative D call TRBD2 (7 bases). Trimming removed 6 bases at V and 5 bases at J, with 20 bases between. This CDR3 comprises 15 residues. From germline, CDR1 is SGHNT and CDR2 YYREEE (reference sequence). The CDR3 coding sequence is TGTGCCAGCACCGCGGGGGTGGGGGCCCGGGAGACCCAGTACTTC. Amino acids: CASTAGVGARETQYF.

The chain links TRBV9 to TRBJ1-1; TRBD1 matches at 7 bases. Germline V CDR1 and CDR2: SGDLS, YYNGEE. V gave up 2 bases and J gave up 3 bases; unmatched junction bases: 7. The CDR3 spans 15 residues. The CDR3 DNA reads TGTGCCAGCAGCGTTACGGGACAGCAAGACACTGAAGCTTTCTTT. Protein: CASSVTGQQDTEAFF.

This clone came up a few times. The chain carries TRBV11-2 and TRBJ2-5; the match to TRBD1 covers 8 bases. V lost 10 bases to trimming and J lost 5 bases; unmatched junction nucleotides: 9. Germline V gene lookup returns CDR1 SGHAT and CDR2 FQNNGV. This CDR3 is 13 amino acids long. CDR3 loop: CATTPDREETQYF. Written as DNA, the CDR3 is TGTGCCACGACCCCGGACAGGGAGGAGACCCAGTACTTC.

With regard to this clone: One end of the junction does not line up with germline, which may come from a read error. This chain connects TRBV7-2 to TRBJ1-2, with D uncertain. Germline CDR1 is SGHTA and CDR2 is FQGNSA. This CDR3 spans 13 amino acids. The CDR3 nucleotides are TGTGCCAGCAGCTTAGTAACTAGGCGTGGCTACCCCTTC. Protein sequence: CASSLVTRRGYPF.

This sequence joins TRBV4-3 and TRBJ2-7; TRBD2 is a possible D gene (6 bases). The CDR3 is 16 residues long. V was trimmed by 0 bases and J by 0 bases, leaving 12 bases between them. From germline, CDR1 is LGHNA and CDR2 YSLEER. The CDR3 DNA is TGCGCCAGCAGCCAAGACGTCGGTAGCGGCTCCTACGAGCAGTACTTC. Residues: CASSQDVGSGSYEQYF.

Regarding this clone: In the same sample, other DNA sequences code for this CDR3. The chain is built from TRBV28 and TRBJ1-5; no clear D. The germline V gene has CDR1 MDHEN and CDR2 SYDVKM. This CDR3 spans 12 amino acids. The V and J ends lost 6 bases and 5 bases respectively, with 8 bases between them. The CDR3 DNA is TGTGCCAGCAGCCTAAGAGATCAGCCCCAGCATTTT. Protein: CASSLRDQPQHF.